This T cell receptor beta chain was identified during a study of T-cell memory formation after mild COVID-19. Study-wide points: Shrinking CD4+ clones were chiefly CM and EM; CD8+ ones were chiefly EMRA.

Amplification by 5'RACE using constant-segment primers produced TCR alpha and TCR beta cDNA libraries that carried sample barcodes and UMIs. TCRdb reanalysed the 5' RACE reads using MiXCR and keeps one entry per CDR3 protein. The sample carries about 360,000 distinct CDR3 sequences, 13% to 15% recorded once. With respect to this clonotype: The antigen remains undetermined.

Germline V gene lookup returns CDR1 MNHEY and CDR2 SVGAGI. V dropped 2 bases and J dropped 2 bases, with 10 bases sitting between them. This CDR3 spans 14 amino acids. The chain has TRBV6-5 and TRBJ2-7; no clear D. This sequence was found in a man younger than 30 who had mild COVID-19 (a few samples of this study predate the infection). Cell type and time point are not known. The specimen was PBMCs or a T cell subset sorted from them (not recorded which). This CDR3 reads CASSYARSTYEQYF. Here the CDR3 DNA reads TGTGCCAGCAGTTACGCCAGGTCCACCTACGAGCAGTACTTC.